The rows below give T cell receptor beta chains drawn from one sample of a study of spatial heterogeneity in lung cancer. One entry per CDR3 protein, called by TCRdb with MiXCR from the 5' RACE reads. The sample lists some 15,000 distinct CDR3 sequences; around 7.3% were seen once. The material was lung tumor tissue, obtained at surgery. These TCRs come from a male donor with early-stage non-small cell lung cancer. Both conserved end residues are part of each CDR3. Fields, in order: CDR3 protein, CDR3 DNA, clone size, J gene, D gene, V gene. The D gene is left open where the match is weak. Clone size is not always given. Where it is, it says once, few, many or a class for expanded clones.

CASSPLGTQNTGELFF | TGTGCCAGCAGCCCCTTGGGCACACAGAACACCGGGGAGCTGTTTTTT | many | TRBJ2-2 | NA | TRBV5-6
CASSLGSAGEADTQYF | TGTGCCAGCAGCTTAGGGTCGGCGGGAGAGGCTGATACGCAGTATTTT | NA | TRBJ2-3 | TRBD2 | TRBV11-3
CASSPDGRNTEAFF | TGTGCCAGCAGTCCTGATGGCCGGAACACTGAAGCTTTCTTT | many | TRBJ1-1 | NA | TRBV6-2/TRBV6-3
CSASPRNGNTIYF | TGCAGTGCTAGCCCCAGGAACGGAAACACCATATATTTT | many | TRBJ1-3 | NA | TRBV20-1
CSARDRGTNEQFF | TGCAGTGCTAGAGACAGGGGAACCAATGAGCAGTTCTTC | many | TRBJ2-1 | NA | TRBV20-1
CATSEAGAYGYTF | TGTGCCACCAGTGAAGCAGGGGCCTATGGCTACACCTTC | medium-sized | TRBJ1-2 | NA | TRBV24-1
CSALKAEGGYEKLFF | TGCAGTGCTCTCAAGGCGGAGGGCGGTTATGAAAAACTGTTTTTT | NA | TRBJ1-4 | NA | TRBV20-1
CASSALAGGPGELFF | TGTGCCAGCAGTGCCCTAGCGGGAGGCCCCGGGGAGCTGTTTTTT | many | TRBJ2-2 | TRBD2 | TRBV12-3/TRBV12-4
CSARDSATYNEQFF | TGCAGTGCTAGAGACTCGGCAACCTACAATGAGCAGTTCTTC | many | TRBJ2-1 | NA | TRBV20-1
CSAREGQQPNQPQHF | TGCAGTGCTAGAGAAGGACAGCAACCCAATCAGCCCCAGCATTTT | NA | TRBJ1-5 | NA | TRBV20-1
CASNPRQAGYGYTF | TGTGCCAGCAATCCTAGACAGGCCGGGTATGGCTACACCTTC | NA | TRBJ1-2 | NA | TRBV7-2
CSARVTGAGTEAFF | TGCAGTGCTAGAGTGACGGGGGCGGGAACTGAAGCTTTCTTT | few | TRBJ1-1 | NA | TRBV20-1
CASSQAGQGKGNEQFF | TGTGCCAGCAGCCAGGCGGGACAGGGGAAAGGGAATGAGCAGTTCTTC | NA | TRBJ2-1 | TRBD1 | TRBV3-1
CASSGRTGGRYGYTF | TGTGCCAGCAGCGGGCGGACAGGGGGCCGCTATGGCTACACCTTC | many | TRBJ1-2 | TRBD1 | TRBV11-2
CASSLSLGTGGYQPQHF | TGTGCCAGTAGTTTAAGTCTCGGAACAGGGGGTTATCAGCCCCAGCATTTT | many | TRBJ1-5 | TRBD1 | TRBV19
CASSLMSHSNEQFF | TGCGCCAGCAGCTTGATGAGTCACTCCAATGAGCAGTTCTTC | many | TRBJ2-1 | NA | TRBV5-1
CASKDRASRVLPQHF | TGTGCCAGCAAAGACAGGGCATCCCGCGTTTTGCCCCAGCATTTT | many | TRBJ1-5 | TRBD1 | TRBV6-6
CAMTGTGGSGYTF | TGTGCCATGACCGGGACAGGGGGCAGTGGCTACACCTTC | NA | TRBJ1-2 | TRBD1 | TRBV28
CSARDNTGELFF | TGCAGTGCTAGAGATAACACCGGGGAGCTGTTTTTT | medium-sized | TRBJ2-2 | NA | TRBV20-1
CASSHPKGEGETQYF | TGTGCCAGCAGCCACCCCAAGGGGGAGGGAGAGACCCAGTACTTC | few | TRBJ2-5 | NA | TRBV3-1
CSAPTGDKGAFF | TGCAGCGCCCCGACTGGGGACAAGGGAGCTTTCTTT | medium-sized | TRBJ1-1 | NA | TRBV29-1
CSARKGLVPDTQYF | TGCAGTGCTAGGAAGGGACTAGTTCCAGATACGCAGTATTTT | many | TRBJ2-3 | TRBD2 | TRBV20-1
CASSIPAPEGADTQYF | TGTGCCAGCAGTATACCCGCACCGGAGGGGGCAGATACGCAGTATTTT | few | TRBJ2-3 | NA | TRBV6-5
CASSPQSSYGYTF | TGTGCCAGCAGCCCTCAGTCCAGCTATGGCTACACCTTC | few | TRBJ1-2 | NA | TRBV7-9
CASSQAFKANTEAFF | TGCGCCAGCAGCCAAGCCTTCAAGGCGAACACTGAAGCTTTCTTT | medium-sized | TRBJ1-1 | NA | TRBV4-3
CASRADSSNQPQHF | TGTGCCAGCCGCGCAGATAGCAGCAATCAGCCCCAGCATTTT | few | TRBJ1-5 | NA | TRBV7-2
CAWRTGHGYTF | TGTGCCTGGAGAACAGGGCATGGCTACACCTTC | medium-sized | TRBJ1-2 | NA | TRBV30
CSARDGAGYLYNEQFF | TGCAGTGCTAGAGATGGGGCGGGATACCTTTACAATGAGCAGTTCTTC | NA | TRBJ2-1 | NA | TRBV20-1
CASSSGGGAGNEQFF | TGTGCCAGCAGCTCGGGGGGCGGAGCGGGGAATGAGCAGTTCTTC | many | TRBJ2-1 | NA | TRBV11-2
CASSFDSGTSSTDTQYF | TGTGCCAGCAGTTTCGATAGCGGGACCTCTAGCACAGATACGCAGTATTTT | NA | TRBJ2-3 | TRBD2 | TRBV6-5
CASSRRTGLNQPQHF | TGTGCCAGTAGCCGCCGGACAGGGCTCAATCAGCCCCAGCATTTT | NA | TRBJ1-5 | TRBD1 | TRBV19
CASSPGTSGGTDTQYF | TGTGCCAGCAGCCCCGGGACTAGCGGGGGCACAGATACGCAGTATTTT | NA | TRBJ2-3 | TRBD2 | TRBV11-3
CASSLIAGTRETQYF | TGCGCCAGCAGCCTCATAGCGGGGACCAGGGAGACCCAGTACTTC | many | TRBJ2-5 | TRBD2 | TRBV4-3
CSARSVGAGEKLFF | TGCAGTGCTAGATCCGTAGGGGCAGGGGAAAAACTGTTTTTT | NA | TRBJ1-4 | NA | TRBV20-1
CASSPTGTGGGNTIYF | TGCGCCAGCAGCCCCACAGGGACAGGGGGTGGAAACACCATATATTTT | few | TRBJ1-3 | TRBD1 | TRBV4-1
CASSLDTFTDTQYF | TGTGCCAGCAGCTTGGACACCTTCACAGATACGCAGTATTTT | many | TRBJ2-3 | NA | TRBV7-2
CASSKPGSGANVLTF | TGTGCCAGCAGTAAACCGGGGTCTGGGGCCAACGTCCTGACTTTC | few | TRBJ2-6 | NA | TRBV12-3/TRBV12-4
CASTGLAGSYEQYF | TGTGCCAGCACCGGACTAGCGGGCTCCTACGAGCAGTACTTC | many | TRBJ2-7 | TRBD2 | TRBV25-1
CASSVLAGRDTQYF | TGTGCCAGCAGTGTTTTGGCAGGGAGGGATACGCAGTATTTT | medium-sized | TRBJ2-3 | NA | TRBV2
CASSATTGGETQYF | TGTGCCAGCAGCGCAACAACAGGCGGGGAGACCCAGTACTTC | many | TRBJ2-5 | NA | TRBV7-8
CASSPGQPTEAFF | TGTGCCAGCTCACCGGGACAGCCCACTGAAGCTTTCTTT | many | TRBJ1-1 | TRBD1 | TRBV18
CASSRGQSSNQPQHF | TGTGCCAGCTCACGGGGACAAAGTAGCAATCAGCCCCAGCATTTT | medium-sized | TRBJ1-5 | NA | TRBV18
CSASLGGEYNEQFF | TGCAGTGCTAGCCTCGGGGGGGAATACAATGAGCAGTTCTTC | NA | TRBJ2-1 | TRBD2 | TRBV20-1
CASRATGLGNTQYF | TGTGCCAGCAGGGCCACGGGCCTCGGGAATACGCAGTATTTT | medium-sized | TRBJ2-3 | NA | TRBV6-6
CSALGAPGRGAYEQYF | TGCAGTGCTCTAGGGGCTCCGGGCAGGGGGGCCTACGAGCAGTACTTC | NA | TRBJ2-7 | NA | TRBV20-1
CASSLAPSGGYNEQFF | TGCGCCAGCAGCTTGGCCCCTAGCGGGGGGTACAATGAGCAGTTCTTC | many | TRBJ2-1 | TRBD2 | TRBV5-1
CASSLGYEQFF | TGTGCCAGCAGCTTGGGCTATGAGCAGTTCTTC | many | TRBJ2-1 | NA | TRBV5-6
CASTGGHSGANVLTF | TGTGCCAGCACCGGGGGCCACTCTGGGGCCAACGTCCTGACTTTC | few | TRBJ2-6 | NA | TRBV12-3/TRBV12-4
CSATYAGGPGELFF | TGCAGTGCTACGTATGCGGGAGGGCCCGGGGAGCTGTTTTTT | NA | TRBJ2-2 | TRBD2 | TRBV20-1
CASSLRADRGRTDTQYF | TGTGCCAGCAGTTTAAGAGCGGACAGGGGTCGCACAGATACGCAGTATTTT | many | TRBJ2-3 | TRBD1 | TRBV27